The next 3 T cell receptor beta chains were all read from a single sample in a study of CD8 T cell repertoires and HIV-1 epitope variants. Antigens for these TCRs are unknown. Here immunoSEQ multiplex PCR was the method, and the copy in TCRdb shows in-frame clones only, minus some. The sample shows thousands of clones, 55% to 70% of them seen only once. Specimen: cultured CD8+ T cells derived from PBMCs. These TCRs come from a male donor with HIV.

This clone has just a few counts. The J gene is TRBJ2-7, the V gene TRBV28, with 12 bases aligning to TRBD2. This CDR3 comprises 16 residues. The V gene end was trimmed by 5 bases and the J gene end by 3 bases; junction bases not matched to a gene: 8. CDR1 and CDR2 (germline): MDHEN, SYDVKM. The chain's CDR3 is CASSPLGLAGFYEQYF. In nucleotides, the CDR3 is TGTGCCAGCAGTCCCCTGGGACTAGCGGGTTTCTACGAGCAGTACTTC.

The rearrangement joins TRBV15 to TRBJ1-6; D ambiguous. Per the germline V gene, CDR1 is LNHNV and CDR2 is YYDKDF (reference sequence). The CDR3 spans 16 residues. Trimming took off 2 bases at V and 5 bases at J, with 13 bases between the two ends. This CDR3 reads CATSRLPRPNNSPLHF. Written as DNA, the CDR3 is TGTGCCACCAGCAGATTACCTCGACCAAATAATTCACCCCTCCACTTT.

This chain connects TRBV12-5 to TRBJ1-6; D may be TRBD1 (5 bases). The CDR3 runs 14 residues. Trimming removed 3 bases at V and 8 bases at J, with 11 bases between. Per the germline V gene, CDR1 is LGHNT and CDR2 is FRNRAP. The CDR3, as DNA: TGTGCTAGTGGTTTTAGACAGACGGATTCACCCCTCCACTTT. Translation: CASGFRQTDSPLHF.